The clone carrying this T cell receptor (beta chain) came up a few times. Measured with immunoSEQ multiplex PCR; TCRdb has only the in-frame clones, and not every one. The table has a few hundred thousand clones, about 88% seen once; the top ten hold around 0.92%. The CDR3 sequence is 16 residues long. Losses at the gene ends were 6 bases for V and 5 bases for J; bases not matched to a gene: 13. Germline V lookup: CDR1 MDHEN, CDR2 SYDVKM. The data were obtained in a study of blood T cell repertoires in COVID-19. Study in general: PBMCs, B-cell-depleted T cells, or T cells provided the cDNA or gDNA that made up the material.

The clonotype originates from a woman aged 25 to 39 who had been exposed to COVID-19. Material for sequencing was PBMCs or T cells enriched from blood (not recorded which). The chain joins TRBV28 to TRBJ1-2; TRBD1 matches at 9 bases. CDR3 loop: CASRSSSGTGTYGYTF. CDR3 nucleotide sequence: TGTGCCAGCAGATCCTCTTCCGGGACAGGGACTTATGGCTACACCTTC.